The next 4 T cell receptor beta chains were all read from a single sample in a study of regulatory T cells in long-lasting Graves disease. The TCR beta library used iRepertoire HTBI primers with Arm-PCR amplification of CDR3. TCRdb fed the multiplex PCR reads into MiXCR, producing one record per CDR3 protein. The profile shows about 460,000 distinct CDR3 sequences, 11% to 15% of them singletons. The time point here: newly diagnosed GD, antithyroid drugs for less than 3 months. RNA extracted from PBMCs served as the sequencing template. In addition, the sample was reused for a study of T cells in Graves' hyperthyroidism and ophthalmopathy.

Sample: peripheral blood mononuclear cells (PBMCs), taken at new diagnosis, from a patient treated with antithyroid drugs. The receptors stem from a woman aged 45-65 years with Graves disease.

This clonotype was picked up many times. The CDR3 is CASSAGLGSYEQYF. The DNA for the CDR3 is TGTGCCAGCAGCGCAGGACTGGGGTCCTACGAGCAGTACTTC. The rearrangement links TRBV5-6 to TRBJ2-7; weak D call: TRBD2 (5 bases). CDR3 length equals 14 residues. Per germline, CDR1 SGHDT and CDR2 YYEEEE. V lost 4 bases to trimming and J lost 1 base, with 12 bases between them.

This rearrangement joins TRBV19 to TRBJ2-7, with a possible D match to TRBD1 (5 bases). Germline lookup yields CDR1 LNHDA and CDR2 SQIVND (reference sequence). This CDR3 comprises 15 residues. V shed 2 bases and J shed 2 bases, with 13 bases lying between them. CDR3 sequence (DNA): TGTGCCAGTAGTATACTCGACTGGGGCGCCTACGAGCAGTACTTC. Its translation: CASSILDWGAYEQYF.

This clonotype was counted many times. This chain links TRBV6-1 with TRBJ2-6; D is uncertain. This CDR3 contains 14 residues. The V end lost 1 base, the J end lost 2 bases, and 3 bases lay between the germline ends. CDR1 and CDR2 from the germline V gene are MNHNS and SASEGT. CDR3 protein: CASSEGAGANVLTF. In DNA, the CDR3 is TGTGCCAGCAGTGAAGGGGCTGGGGCCAACGTCCTGACTTTC.

This clonotype was counted only a few times. This chain connects TRBV12-3 or TRBV12-4 to TRBJ1-1; D possibly corresponds to TRBD1 (6 bases). V lost 3 bases and J 11 bases, leaving 13 bases between the germline ends. CDR3 length equals 12 residues. CDR3 in amino acids: CASSLGGRDAFF. The CDR3 region has the DNA TGTGCCAGCAGTTTGGGGGGCAGGGACGCTTTCTTT.